The present entry profiles one T cell receptor beta chain with its context. The V gene lost 4 bases and the J gene lost 5 bases, with 17 bases spanning the gap. CDR3 length: 15 residues. Germline V gene sequence: CDR1 MGHRA, CDR2 YSYEKL. These data are taken from a study of blood T cell repertoires in COVID-19. Overall study context: The samples span acute and convalescent COVID-19 from the United States, Italy and Spain. The cDNA or gDNA used as material had been derived from T cells, B-cell-depleted T cells, or PBMCs.

Under the authors' procedure: Estimation of nucleated cell counts was performed using reference gene primer amplification. Measured with immunoSEQ multiplex PCR; TCRdb has only the in-frame clones, and not every one. V, J and clone size are those of that table, while D and trimming were read from the DNA. This table holds about 200,000 clones, 70% to 90% found once. Input material: peripheral blood. This chain links TRBV4-1 with TRBJ1-1; TRBD1 might be the D (5 bases). This TCR came from a man aged 60-69 years with active or convalescent COVID-19. The CDR3 DNA is TGCGCCAGCAGCCCACCCTCGGGGGGAAGGACTGAAGCTTTCTTT. Amino acid sequence: CASSPPSGGRTEAFF.